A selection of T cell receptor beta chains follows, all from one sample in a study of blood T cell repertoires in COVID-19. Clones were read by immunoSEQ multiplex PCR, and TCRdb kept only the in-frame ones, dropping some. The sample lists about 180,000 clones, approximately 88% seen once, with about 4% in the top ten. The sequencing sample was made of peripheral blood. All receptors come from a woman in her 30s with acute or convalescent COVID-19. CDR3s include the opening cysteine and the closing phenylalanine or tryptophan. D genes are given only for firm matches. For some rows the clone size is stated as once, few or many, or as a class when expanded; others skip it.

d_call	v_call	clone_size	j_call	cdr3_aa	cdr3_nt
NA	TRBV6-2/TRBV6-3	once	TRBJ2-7	CASSYGGLPSTYEQYF	TGTGCCAGCAGCTATGGGGGACTCCCATCTACCTACGAGCAGTACTTC
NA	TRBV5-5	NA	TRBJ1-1	CASSFWATDATEAFF	TGTGCCAGCAGCTTCTGGGCGACAGATGCTACTGAAGCTTTCTTT
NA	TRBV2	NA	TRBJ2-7	CASSEAGLPIYEQYF	TGTGCCAGCAGTGAAGCGGGCCTACCGATATACGAGCAGTACTTC
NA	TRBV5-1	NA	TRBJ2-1	CASGGASSYNEQFF	TGCGCCAGCGGGGGCGCCAGCTCCTACAATGAGCAGTTCTTC
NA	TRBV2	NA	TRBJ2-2	CASYVGRPAGMLAGELFF	TGTGCCAGCTACGTGGGCCGTCCGGCGGGCATGTTAGCCGGGGAGCTGTTTTTT
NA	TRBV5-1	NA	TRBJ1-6	CASSIQVGSPLHF	TGCGCCAGCAGTATCCAAGTCGGTTCACCCCTCCACTTT
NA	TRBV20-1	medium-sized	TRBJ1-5	CSASIPGIDSNQPQHF	TGCAGTGCTAGTATCCCGGGGATTGATAGCAATCAGCCCCAGCATTTT
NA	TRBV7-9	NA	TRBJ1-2	CASSRVNYGYTF	TGTGCCAGCAGCCGGGTCAACTATGGCTACACCTTC
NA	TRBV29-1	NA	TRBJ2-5	CSVDRGLGETQYF	TGCAGCGTTGACAGGGGTCTAGGGGAGACCCAGTACTTC
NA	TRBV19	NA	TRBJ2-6	CASRRGGALDSGANVLTF	TGTGCCAGTAGGAGAGGGGGAGCTTTGGACTCTGGGGCCAACGTCCTGACTTTC
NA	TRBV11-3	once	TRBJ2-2	CASSFTGTGELFF	TGTGCCAGCAGCTTCACCGGCACCGGGGAGCTGTTTTTT
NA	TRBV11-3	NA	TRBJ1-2	CASSSTLSSSDYTF	TGTGCCAGCAGCTCCACCCTTTCTAGCTCCGACTACACCTTC
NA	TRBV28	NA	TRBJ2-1	CASSLSVPQFF	TGTGCCAGCAGTTTATCAGTTCCCCAGTTCTTC
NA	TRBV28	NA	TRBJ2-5	CASGAVSHQETQYF	TGTGCCAGCGGAGCGGTTAGTCACCAAGAGACCCAGTACTTC
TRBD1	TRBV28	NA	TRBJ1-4	CASKKQGDEKLFF	TGTGCCAGCAAAAAGCAGGGGGATGAAAAACTGTTTTTT
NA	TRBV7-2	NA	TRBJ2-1	CASSLVSVNEQFF	TGTGCCAGCAGCTTAGTTTCGGTCAATGAGCAGTTCTTC
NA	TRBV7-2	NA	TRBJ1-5	CASSRDSNQPQHF	TGTGCCAGCAGTCGGGACTCCAATCAGCCCCAGCATTTT
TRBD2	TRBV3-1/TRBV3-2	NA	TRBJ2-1	CASSQGLAGNYNEQFF	TGTGCCAGCAGCCAAGGACTAGCGGGGAACTACAATGAGCAGTTCTTC
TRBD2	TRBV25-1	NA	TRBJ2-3	CAIEAGVTQYF	TGTGCCATCGAGGCGGGGGTCACGCAGTATTTT
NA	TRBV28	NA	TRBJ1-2	CASSGQSYGYTF	TGTGCCAGCAGCGGACAGTCCTATGGCTACACCTTC
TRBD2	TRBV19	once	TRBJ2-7	CASTIGGGRAYEQYF	TGTGCCAGTACCATAGGCGGCGGGAGGGCCTACGAGCAGTACTTC
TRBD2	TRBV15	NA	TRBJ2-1	CATSRDRSGYNEQFF	TGTGCCACCAGCAGAGATCGTAGCGGGTACAATGAGCAGTTCTTC
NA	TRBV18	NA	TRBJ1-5	CASSPSLNQPQHF	TGTGCCAGCTCACCAAGCCTTAATCAGCCCCAGCATTTT
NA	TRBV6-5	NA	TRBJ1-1	CASRRDTNTEAFF	TGTGCCAGCAGAAGGGACACGAACACTGAAGCTTTCTTT
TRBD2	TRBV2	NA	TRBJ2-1	CASNPGGAGAYNEQFF	TGTGCCAGCAACCCCGGAGGGGCGGGGGCCTACAATGAGCAGTTCTTC
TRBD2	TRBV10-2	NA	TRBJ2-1	CASSVGTSGNEQFF	TGCGCCAGCAGTGTCGGGACTAGCGGTAATGAGCAGTTCTTC
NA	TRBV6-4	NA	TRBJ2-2	CASSEVADTGELFF	TGTGCCAGCAGTGAGGTGGCGGACACCGGGGAGCTGTTTTTT
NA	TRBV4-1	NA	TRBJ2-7	CASSPPPLDSLTYEQYF	TGCGCCAGCAGCCCTCCTCCCCTAGACAGTCTCACCTACGAGCAGTACTTC
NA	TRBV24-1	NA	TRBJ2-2	CATSAAGELFF	TGTGCCACCAGTGCCGCCGGGGAGCTGTTTTTT
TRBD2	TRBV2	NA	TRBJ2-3	CASSGGRGDTQYF	TGTGCCAGCAGTGGCGGGAGGGGAGATACGCAGTATTTT
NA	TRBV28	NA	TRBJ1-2	CASSLRGRIYGYTF	TGTGCCAGCAGTTTACGAGGCCGAATTTATGGCTACACCTTC
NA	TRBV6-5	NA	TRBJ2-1	CASVRDWDYNEQFF	TGTGCCTCCGTCCGGGACTGGGACTACAATGAGCAGTTCTTC
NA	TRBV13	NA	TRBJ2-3	CASSPRTYSDTQYF	TGTGCCAGCAGCCCGCGGACTTATTCAGATACGCAGTATTTT
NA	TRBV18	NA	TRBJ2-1	CASSPIARGEQFF	TGTGCCAGCTCACCAATCGCTAGGGGTGAGCAGTTCTTC
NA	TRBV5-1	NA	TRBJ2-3	CASSSLGGRDTQYF	TGCGCCAGCAGCTCTCTGGGAGGTCGCGATACGCAGTATTTT
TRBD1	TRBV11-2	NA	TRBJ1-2	CASSLNAGGYGYTF	TGTGCCAGCAGCTTAAACGCAGGGGGCTATGGCTACACCTTC
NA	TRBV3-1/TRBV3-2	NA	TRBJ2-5	CASSQSFQETQYF	TGTGCCAGCAGCCAATCATTCCAAGAGACCCAGTACTTC
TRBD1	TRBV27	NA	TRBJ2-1	CASSFGQGGLNEQFF	TGTGCCAGCAGTTTCGGACAGGGGGGCTTGAATGAGCAGTTCTTC
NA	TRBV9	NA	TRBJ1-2	CASSTQGTVYGYTF	TGTGCCAGCAGCACCCAGGGGACGGTCTATGGCTACACCTTC
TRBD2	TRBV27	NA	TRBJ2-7	CASSFGGSSYEQYF	TGTGCCAGCAGTTTTGGCGGGAGTTCCTACGAGCAGTACTTC
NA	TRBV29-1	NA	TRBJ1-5	CSVELDRNQPQHF	TGCAGCGTTGAACTAGACAGAAATCAGCCCCAGCATTTT
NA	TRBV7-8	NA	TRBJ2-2	CASSLAVANTGELFF	TGTGCCAGCAGCTTAGCCGTTGCGAACACCGGGGAGCTGTTTTTT
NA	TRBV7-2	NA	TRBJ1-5	CASTPTNSNQPQHF	TGTGCCAGCACCCCGACAAATAGCAATCAGCCCCAGCATTTT
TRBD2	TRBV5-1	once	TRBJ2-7	CASSPRSLAGAYEQYF	TGCGCCAGCAGCCCCCGATCGCTAGCGGGAGCGTACGAGCAGTACTTC
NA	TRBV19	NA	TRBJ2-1	CASSVLQFF	TGTGCCAGTAGTGTACTCCAGTTCTTC
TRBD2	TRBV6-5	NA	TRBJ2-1	CASRRGTSVYNEQFF	TGTGCCAGCAGACGCGGGACTAGCGTTTACAATGAGCAGTTCTTC
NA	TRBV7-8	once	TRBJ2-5	CASSPDRAYQETQYF	TGTGCCAGCAGCCCCGATCGAGCGTATCAAGAGACCCAGTACTTC
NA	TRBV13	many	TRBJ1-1	CASSSGNTEAFF	TGTGCCAGCAGCTCCGGGAACACTGAAGCTTTCTTT
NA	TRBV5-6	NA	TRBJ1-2	CASSLGDRELNYGYTF	TGTGCCAGCAGCTTGGGAGACAGAGAATTAAACTATGGCTACACCTTC
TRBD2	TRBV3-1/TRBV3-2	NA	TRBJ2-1	CASSSTGGASSYNEQFF	TGTGCCAGCAGCTCGACCGGGGGGGCGAGCTCCTACAATGAGCAGTTCTTC